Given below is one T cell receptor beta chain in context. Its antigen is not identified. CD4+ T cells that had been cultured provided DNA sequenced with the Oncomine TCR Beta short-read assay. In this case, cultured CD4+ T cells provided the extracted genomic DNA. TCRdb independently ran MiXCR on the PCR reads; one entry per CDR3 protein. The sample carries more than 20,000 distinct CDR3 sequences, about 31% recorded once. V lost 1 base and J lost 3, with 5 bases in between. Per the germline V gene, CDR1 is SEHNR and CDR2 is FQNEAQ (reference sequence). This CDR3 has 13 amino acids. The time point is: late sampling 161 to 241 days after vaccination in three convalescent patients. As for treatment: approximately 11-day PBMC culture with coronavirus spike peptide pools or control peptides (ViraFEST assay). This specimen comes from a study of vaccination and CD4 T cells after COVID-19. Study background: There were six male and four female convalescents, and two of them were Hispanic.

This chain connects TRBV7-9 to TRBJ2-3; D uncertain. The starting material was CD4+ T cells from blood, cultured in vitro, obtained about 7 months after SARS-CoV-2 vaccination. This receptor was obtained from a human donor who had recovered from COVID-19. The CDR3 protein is CASSLVQTDTQYF. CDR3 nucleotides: TGTGCCAGCAGCTTAGTACAAACAGATACGCAGTATTTT.